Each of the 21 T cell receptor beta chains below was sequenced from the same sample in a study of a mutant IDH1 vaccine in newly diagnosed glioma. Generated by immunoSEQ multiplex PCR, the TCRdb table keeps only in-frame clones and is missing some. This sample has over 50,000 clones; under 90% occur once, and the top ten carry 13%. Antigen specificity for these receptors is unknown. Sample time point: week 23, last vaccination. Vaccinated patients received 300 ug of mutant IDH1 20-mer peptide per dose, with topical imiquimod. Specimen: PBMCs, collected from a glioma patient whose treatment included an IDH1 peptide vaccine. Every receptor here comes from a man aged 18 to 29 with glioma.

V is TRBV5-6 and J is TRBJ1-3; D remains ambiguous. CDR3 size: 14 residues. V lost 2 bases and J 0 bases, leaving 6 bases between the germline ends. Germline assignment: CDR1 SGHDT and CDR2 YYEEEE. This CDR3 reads CASSFTVSGNTIYF. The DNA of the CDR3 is TGTGCCAGCAGCTTCACAGTCTCTGGAAACACCATATATTTT.

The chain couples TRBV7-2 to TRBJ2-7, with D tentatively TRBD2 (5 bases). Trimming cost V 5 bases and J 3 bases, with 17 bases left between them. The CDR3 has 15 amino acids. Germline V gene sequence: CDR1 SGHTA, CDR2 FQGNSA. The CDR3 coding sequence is TGTGCCAGCAGCCGACGAGGGTCGACAAGCTACGAGCAGTACTTC. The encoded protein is CASSRRGSTSYEQYF.

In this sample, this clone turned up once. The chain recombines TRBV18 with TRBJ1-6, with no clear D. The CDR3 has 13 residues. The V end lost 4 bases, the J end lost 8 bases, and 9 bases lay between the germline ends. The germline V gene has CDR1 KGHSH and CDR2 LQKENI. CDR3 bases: TGTGCCAGCTCACAACATGCGGATTCACCCCTCCACTTT. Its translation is CASSQHADSPLHF.

The CDR3 sequence is CASSLTSGYGYTF. CDR3 DNA: TGTGCCAGCAGTTTAACGTCAGGGTATGGCTACACCTTC. The gene calls are TRBV27 and TRBJ1-2; a weak D match, TRBD1 (5 bases). With 2 bases removed from V and 5 bases from J, the gap between germline ends came to 9 bases. Per germline, CDR1 MNHEY and CDR2 SMNVEV (reference sequence). The CDR3 is made up of 13 amino acids.

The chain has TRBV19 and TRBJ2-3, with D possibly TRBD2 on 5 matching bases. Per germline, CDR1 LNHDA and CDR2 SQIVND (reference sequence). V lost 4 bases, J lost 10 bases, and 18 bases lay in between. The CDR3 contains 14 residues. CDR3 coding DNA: TGTGCCAGTAGTACCGGAGGACGCGGAGGTGCGCAGTATTTT. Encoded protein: CASSTGGRGGAQYF.

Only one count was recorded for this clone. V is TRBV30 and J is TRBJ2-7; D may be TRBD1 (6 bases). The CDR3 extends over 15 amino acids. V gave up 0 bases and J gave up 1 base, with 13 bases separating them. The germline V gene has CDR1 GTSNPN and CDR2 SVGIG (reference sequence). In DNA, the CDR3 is TGTGCCTGGAGTGTAAGGGGGTATGGATCCTACGAGCAGTACTTC. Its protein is CAWSVRGYGSYEQYF.

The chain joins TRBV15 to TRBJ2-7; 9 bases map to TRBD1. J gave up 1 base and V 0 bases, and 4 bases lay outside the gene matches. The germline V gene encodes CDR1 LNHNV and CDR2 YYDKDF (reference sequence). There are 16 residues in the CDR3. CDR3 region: CATSREGTGTSYEQYF. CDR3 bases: TGTGCCACCAGCAGAGAAGGGACAGGGACATCCTACGAGCAGTACTTC.

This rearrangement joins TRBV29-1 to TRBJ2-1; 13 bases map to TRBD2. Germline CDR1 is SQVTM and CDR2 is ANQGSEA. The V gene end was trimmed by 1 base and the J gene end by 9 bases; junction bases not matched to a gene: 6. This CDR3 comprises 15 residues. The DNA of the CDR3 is TGCAGCGTTGAAGGACTAGCGGGAGGTAAGGCTGAGCAGTTCTTC. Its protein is CSVEGLAGGKAEQFF.

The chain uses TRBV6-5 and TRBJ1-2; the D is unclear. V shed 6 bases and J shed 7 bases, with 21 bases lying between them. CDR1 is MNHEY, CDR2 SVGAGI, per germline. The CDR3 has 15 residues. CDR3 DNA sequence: TGTGCCAGCAGCCCCACCAGCGTTTTGGGTTCTGGCTACACCTTC. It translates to CASSPTSVLGSGYTF.

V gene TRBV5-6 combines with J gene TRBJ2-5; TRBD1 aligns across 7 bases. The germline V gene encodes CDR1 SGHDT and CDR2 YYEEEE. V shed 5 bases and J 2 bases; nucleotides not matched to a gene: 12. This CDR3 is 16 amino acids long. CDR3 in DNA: TGTGCCAGCAGAACAGGACAGGTCATACCTCAAGAGACCCAGTACTTC. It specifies CASRTGQVIPQETQYF.

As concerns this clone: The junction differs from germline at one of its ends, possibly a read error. CDR3 sequence: CASGFSRGGYTF. The CDR3 DNA reads as TGTGCCAGCGGCTTCAGCCGCGGAGGCTACACCTTC. This chain links TRBV7-9 with TRBJ1-2; D is ambiguous. The CDR3 contains 12 residues. Looked up from germline, CDR1 is SEHNR and CDR2 is FQNEAQ (reference sequence).

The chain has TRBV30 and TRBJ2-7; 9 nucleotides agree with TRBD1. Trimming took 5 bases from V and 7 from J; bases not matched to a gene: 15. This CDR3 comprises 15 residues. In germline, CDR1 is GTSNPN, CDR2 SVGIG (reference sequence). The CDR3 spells CAWSRRDRVVEEQYF. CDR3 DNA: TGTGCCTGGTCCCGCCGGGACAGGGTAGTTGAAGAGCAGTACTTC.

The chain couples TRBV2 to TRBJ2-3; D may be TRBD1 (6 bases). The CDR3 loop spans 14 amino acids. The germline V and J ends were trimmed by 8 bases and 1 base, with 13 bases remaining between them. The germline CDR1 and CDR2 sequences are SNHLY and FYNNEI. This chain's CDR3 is CASRRQARTDTQYF. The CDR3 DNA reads TGTGCCAGCCGGAGACAGGCCCGCACAGATACGCAGTATTTT.

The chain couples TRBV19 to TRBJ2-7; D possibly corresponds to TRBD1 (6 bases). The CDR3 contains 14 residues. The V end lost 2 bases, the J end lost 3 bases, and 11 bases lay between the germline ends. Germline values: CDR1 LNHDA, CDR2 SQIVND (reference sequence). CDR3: CASSIRQGFYEQYF. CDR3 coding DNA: TGTGCCAGTAGTATAAGGCAGGGGTTCTACGAGCAGTACTTC.

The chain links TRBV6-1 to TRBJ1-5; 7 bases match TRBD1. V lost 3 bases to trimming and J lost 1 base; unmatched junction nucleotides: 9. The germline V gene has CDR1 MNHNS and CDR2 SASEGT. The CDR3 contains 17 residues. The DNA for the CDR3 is TGTGCCAGCAGTGAGCGGGACAGCCGTATAAGCAATCAGCCCCAGCATTTT. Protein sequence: CASSERDSRISNQPQHF.

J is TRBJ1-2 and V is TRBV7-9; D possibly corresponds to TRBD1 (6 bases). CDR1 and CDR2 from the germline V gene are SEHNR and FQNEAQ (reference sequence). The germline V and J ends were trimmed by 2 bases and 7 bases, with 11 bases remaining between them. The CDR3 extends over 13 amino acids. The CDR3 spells CASSLPGALGYTF. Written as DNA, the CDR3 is TGTGCCAGCAGCTTACCGGGGGCACTTGGCTACACCTTC.

The CDR3 loop is CASRTPRDRGGYTF. For the CDR3, the DNA is TGTGCCAGCAGAACACCCCGGGACAGAGGTGGCTACACCTTC. The rearrangement links TRBV11-2 to TRBJ1-2, with 7 bases lining up with TRBD1. V lost 6 bases to trimming and J lost 7 bases; unmatched junction nucleotides: 11. Germline lookup yields CDR1 SGHAT and CDR2 FQNNGV. This CDR3 has 14 amino acids.

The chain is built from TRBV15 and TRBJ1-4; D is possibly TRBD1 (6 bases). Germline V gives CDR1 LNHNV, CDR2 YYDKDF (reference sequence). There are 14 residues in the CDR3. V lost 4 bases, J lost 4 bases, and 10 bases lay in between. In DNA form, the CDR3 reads TGTGCCACCAGCACCGGAGGGGGTAATGAAAAACTGTTTTTT. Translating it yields CATSTGGGNEKLFF.

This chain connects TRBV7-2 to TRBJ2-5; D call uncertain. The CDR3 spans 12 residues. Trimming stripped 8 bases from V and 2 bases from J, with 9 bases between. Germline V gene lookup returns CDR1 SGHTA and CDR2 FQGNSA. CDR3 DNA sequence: TGTGCCAGCGGCAGGTTTCAAGAGACCCAGTACTTC. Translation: CASGRFQETQYF. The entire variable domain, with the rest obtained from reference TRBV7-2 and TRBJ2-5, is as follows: GAGVSQSPSNKVTEKGKDVELRCDPISGHTALYWYRQSLGQGLEFLIYFQGNSAPDKSGLPSDRFSAERTGGSVSTLTIQRTQQEDSAVYLCASGRFQETQYFGPGTRLLVL.

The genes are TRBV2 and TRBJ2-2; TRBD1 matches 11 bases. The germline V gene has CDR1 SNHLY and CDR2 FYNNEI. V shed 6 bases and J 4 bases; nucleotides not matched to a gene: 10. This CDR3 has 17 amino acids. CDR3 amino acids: CASRWIHGTGGTGELFF. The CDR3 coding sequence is TGTGCCAGCAGGTGGATTCATGGGACAGGGGGCACCGGGGAGCTGTTTTTT.

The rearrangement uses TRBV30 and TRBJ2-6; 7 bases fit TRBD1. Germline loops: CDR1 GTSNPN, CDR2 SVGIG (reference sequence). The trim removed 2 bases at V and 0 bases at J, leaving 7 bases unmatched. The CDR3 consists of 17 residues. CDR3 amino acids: CAWSITGDISGANVLTF. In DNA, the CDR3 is TGTGCCTGGAGTATAACAGGGGACATCTCTGGGGCCAACGTCCTGACTTTC.